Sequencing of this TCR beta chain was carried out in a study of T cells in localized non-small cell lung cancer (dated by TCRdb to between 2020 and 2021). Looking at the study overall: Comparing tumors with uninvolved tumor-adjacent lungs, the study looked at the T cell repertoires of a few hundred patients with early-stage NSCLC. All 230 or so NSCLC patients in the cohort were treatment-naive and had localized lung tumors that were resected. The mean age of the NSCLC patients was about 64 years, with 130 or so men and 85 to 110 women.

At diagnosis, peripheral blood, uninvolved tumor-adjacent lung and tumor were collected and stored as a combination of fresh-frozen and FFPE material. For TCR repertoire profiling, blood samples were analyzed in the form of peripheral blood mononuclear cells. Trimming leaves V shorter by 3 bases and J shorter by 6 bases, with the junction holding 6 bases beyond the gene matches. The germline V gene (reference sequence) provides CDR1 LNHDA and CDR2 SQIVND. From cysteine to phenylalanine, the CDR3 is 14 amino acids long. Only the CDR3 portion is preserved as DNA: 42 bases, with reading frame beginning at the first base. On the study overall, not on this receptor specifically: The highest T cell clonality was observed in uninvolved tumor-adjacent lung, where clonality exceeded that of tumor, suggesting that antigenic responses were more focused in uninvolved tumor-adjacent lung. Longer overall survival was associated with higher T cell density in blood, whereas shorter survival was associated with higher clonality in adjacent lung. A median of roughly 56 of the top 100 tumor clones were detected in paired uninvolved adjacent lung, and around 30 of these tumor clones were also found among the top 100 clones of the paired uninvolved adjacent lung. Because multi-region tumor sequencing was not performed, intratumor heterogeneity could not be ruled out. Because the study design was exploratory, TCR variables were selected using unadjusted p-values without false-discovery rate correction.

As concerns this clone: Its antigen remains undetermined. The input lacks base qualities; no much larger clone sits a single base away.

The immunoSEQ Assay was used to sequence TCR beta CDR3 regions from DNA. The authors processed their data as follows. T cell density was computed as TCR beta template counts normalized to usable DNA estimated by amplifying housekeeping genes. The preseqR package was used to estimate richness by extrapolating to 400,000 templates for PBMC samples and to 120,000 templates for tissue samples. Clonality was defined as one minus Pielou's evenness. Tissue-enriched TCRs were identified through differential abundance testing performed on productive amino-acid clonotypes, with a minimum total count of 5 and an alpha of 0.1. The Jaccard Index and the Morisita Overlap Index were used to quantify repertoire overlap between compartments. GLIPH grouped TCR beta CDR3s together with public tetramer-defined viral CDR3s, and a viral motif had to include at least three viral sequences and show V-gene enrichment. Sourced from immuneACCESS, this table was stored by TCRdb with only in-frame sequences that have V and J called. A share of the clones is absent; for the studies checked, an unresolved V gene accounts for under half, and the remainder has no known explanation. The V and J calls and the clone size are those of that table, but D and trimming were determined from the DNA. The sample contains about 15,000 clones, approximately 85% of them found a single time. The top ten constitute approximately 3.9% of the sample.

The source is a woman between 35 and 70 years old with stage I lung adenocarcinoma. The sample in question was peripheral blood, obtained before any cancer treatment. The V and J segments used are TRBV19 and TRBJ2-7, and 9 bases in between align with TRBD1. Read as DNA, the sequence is TGTGCCAGTAGTATCCGGGACAGGGAGTCCGAGCAGTACTTC. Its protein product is CASSIRDRESEQYF.